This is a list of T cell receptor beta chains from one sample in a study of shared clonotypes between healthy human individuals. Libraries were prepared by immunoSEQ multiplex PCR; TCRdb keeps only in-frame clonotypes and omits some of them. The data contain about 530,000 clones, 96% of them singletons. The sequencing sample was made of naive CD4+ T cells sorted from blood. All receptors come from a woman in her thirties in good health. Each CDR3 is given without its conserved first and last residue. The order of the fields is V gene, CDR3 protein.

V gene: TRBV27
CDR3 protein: ASRRGQGIFKETQY

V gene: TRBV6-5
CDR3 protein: ASRQPQSGYT

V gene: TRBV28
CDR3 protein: ASSQDQKIYGYT

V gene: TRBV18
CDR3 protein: ASSLRDGYYGYT

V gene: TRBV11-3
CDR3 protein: ASSLYIPDRGLNEQY

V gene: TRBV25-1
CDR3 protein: ASSASGDRGEV

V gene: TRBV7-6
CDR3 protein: ASSPGQGTYEQY

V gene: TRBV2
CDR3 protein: ASSAPAGTSYNEQF

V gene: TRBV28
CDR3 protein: ASTDPGLGVTGELF

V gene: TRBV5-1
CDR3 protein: ASSFNRGPQPQH

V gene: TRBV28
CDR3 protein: ASSLKRLLVRSQH

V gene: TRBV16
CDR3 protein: ASSRDSRAYEQY

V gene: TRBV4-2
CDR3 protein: ASSQGQAYGELF

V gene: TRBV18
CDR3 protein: ASSSTGTGDSPLH

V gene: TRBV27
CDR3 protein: ASSLTGGGQPQH

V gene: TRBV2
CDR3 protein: ASSAEYATNEKLF

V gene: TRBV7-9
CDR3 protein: ASRMTWREGAYNEQF

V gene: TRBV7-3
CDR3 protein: ASSLTPGLAAYNEQF

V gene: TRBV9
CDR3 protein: ASSVVGLAANEQF

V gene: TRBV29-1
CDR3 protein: SIEHPDTQY

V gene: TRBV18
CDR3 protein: ASSPTGQRGEKLF

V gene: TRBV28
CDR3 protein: ASRTGTSGRVA

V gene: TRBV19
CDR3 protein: ASSLGDRPQETQY

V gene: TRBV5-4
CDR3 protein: ASSNTRTEAF

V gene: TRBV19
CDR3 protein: ASSRGQSSYEQY

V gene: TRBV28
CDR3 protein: ATDSYGGGYT

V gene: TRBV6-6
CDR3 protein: ASTTNTNTEAF

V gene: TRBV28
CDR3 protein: ASSSGQEETQY

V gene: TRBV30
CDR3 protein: AWSTSGGATGELF

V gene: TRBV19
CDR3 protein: ASRGIFQETQY

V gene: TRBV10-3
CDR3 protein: AISEKIRANTGELF

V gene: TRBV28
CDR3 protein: ASSSWGDRTDTQY

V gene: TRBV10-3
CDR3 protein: AISESITDTQY

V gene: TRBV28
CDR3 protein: ASSLKQGRGEKLF

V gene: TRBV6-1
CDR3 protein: ASSVGQVLAKNIQY

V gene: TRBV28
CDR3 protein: ASSVVGQPQH

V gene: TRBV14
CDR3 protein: ASSPRLDTEAF

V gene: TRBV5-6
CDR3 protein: ASSPGTGVYYGYT

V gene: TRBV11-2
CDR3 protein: ASSPTGKETQY

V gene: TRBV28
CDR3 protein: ASSQRGTGAMHTIY

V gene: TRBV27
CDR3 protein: ASSSGLAGDTQY

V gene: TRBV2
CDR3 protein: ASSDSRGVNTEAF

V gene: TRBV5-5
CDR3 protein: ASSRGTLNTEAF

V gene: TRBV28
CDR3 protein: ASSPGTAINQPQH

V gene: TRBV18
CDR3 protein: ASSPGMGELHNEQF